The subject of this entry is one T cell receptor beta chain. Its antigen is unknown. The CDR3 sequence is 12 residues long. Germline CDR1 is MNHNY and CDR2 is SVGAGI (reference sequence). The ends were cut back, 10 bases at V and 4 bases at J, with 12 bases in the middle. The data were taken from a study of OX40 agonist ivuxolimab in advanced cancers. Study at large: Cohort: around 79% men, mean age about 60, aged about 20 to 79.

Clones were read by immunoSEQ multiplex PCR, and TCRdb kept only the in-frame ones, dropping some. The data contain 20,000 to 25,000 clones, approximately 81% of them seen just once; the ten biggest clones take up approximately 35%. Whole-study results and caveats: Antigen specificity of clonally expanded peripheral T cells was not established. Clonal expansion was seen in CD4+ and CD8+ blood T cells by week 6 at 0.1 to 3.0 mg/kg.

The sequencing used CD4+ or CD8+ T cells sorted from blood, collected in a trial of the OX40 agonist ivuxolimab. The clonotype was recovered from an adult with an advanced solid tumor such as melanoma, head and neck, liver or kidney cancer. V gene TRBV6-6 combines with J gene TRBJ2-3; maybe TRBD1 (6 bases). CDR3 sequence reads: CATITGSDTQYF. The CDR3, as DNA: TGTGCCACTATCACAGGGTCAGATACGCAGTATTTT.